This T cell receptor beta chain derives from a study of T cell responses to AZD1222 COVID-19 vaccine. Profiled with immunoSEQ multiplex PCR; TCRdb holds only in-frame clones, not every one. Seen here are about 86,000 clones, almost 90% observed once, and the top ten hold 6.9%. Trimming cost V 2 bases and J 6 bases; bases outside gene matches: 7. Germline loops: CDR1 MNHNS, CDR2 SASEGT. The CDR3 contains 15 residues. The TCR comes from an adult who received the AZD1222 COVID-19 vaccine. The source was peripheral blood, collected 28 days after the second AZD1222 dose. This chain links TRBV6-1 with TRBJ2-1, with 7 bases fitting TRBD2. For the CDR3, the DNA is TGTGCCAGCAGTGAAATCGGGGGAGGGCCCAATGAGCAGTTCTTC. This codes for CASSEIGGGPNEQFF.